Sequencing of this TCR beta chain was carried out in a study of CD4+ T cells in melanoma. With V trimmed by 6 bases and J by 8 bases, 3 bases remained unmatched. Germline CDR1 and CDR2: MNHNS and SASEGT. The CDR3 totals 12 residues. The protocol was immunoSEQ multiplex PCR, while the TCRdb copy is restricted to in-frame clones and leaves out a portion. The table shows roughly 140,000 clones, with about 93% occurring only once. As to this clone: The antigen remains undetermined.

Study-level results: In melanoma, neoantigen-specific CD4+ T cells reportedly differed in differentiation state.

This clonotype was obtained from a human donor with melanoma. This chain links TRBV6-1 with TRBJ2-2, with 7 bases lining up with TRBD1. In DNA form, the CDR3 reads TGTGCCAGCAGAGACAGGGCTGGGGAGCTGTTTTTT. Protein: CASRDRAGELFF.